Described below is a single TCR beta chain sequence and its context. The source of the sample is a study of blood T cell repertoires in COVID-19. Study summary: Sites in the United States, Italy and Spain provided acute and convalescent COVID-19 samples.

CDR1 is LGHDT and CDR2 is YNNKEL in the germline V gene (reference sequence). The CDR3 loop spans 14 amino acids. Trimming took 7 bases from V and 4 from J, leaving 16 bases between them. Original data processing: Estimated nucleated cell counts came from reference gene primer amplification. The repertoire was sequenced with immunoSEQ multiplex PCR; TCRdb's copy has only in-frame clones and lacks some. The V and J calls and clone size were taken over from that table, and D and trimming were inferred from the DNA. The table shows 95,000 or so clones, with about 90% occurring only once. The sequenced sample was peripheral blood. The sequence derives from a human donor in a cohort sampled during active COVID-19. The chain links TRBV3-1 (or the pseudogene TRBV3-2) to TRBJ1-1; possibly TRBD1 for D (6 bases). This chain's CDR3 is CASIPRQGPTEAFF. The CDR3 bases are TGTGCCAGCATCCCCAGGCAGGGGCCCACTGAAGCTTTCTTT.